This T cell receptor beta chain was sequenced in a study of cytotoxic CD8 clonotypes in ibrutinib-treated CLL. Whole-study findings and limits: Progressing and sustained-remission patients had different sampling times.

Details on this clone: Its specificity is unknown.

Produced via immunoSEQ multiplex PCR; TCRdb's table is partial and in-frame only. The sample has approximately 50,000 clones, 60% to 75% seen once; the top ten hold 10% to 15%. The CDR3 has 20 amino acids. Germline V gives CDR1 SGHRS, CDR2 YFSETQ. The V gene end was trimmed by 1 base and the J gene end by 1 base; junction bases not matched to a gene: 19. The chain links TRBV5-1 to TRBJ1-1; TRBD1 matches 7 bases. Material: PBMCs, obtained after 12 months of ibrutinib treatment. The receptor was derived from a human donor with chronic lymphocytic leukemia. The CDR3 protein is CASSLTQGFDSSYRNTEAFF. The CDR3 nucleotides read TGCGCCAGCAGCTTGACACAGGGGTTCGATTCCTCATATCGGAACACTGAAGCTTTCTTT.